This paragraph reports one TCR beta chain. Its antigen is unknown. The source of the sample is a study of T cell responses to AZD1222 COVID-19 vaccine. General study results and limits: Nearly half of spike-specific TCRs reportedly target variant regions that are unmutated in the B.1.351 and B.1.1.7 variants.

V lost 1 base and J 5 bases, leaving 14 bases between the germline ends. CDR1 SGHAT and CDR2 FQNNGV come from the germline V gene. The CDR3 contains 15 residues. TCRdb keeps only in-frame clones here, not all; method: immunoSEQ multiplex PCR. The table shows around 65,000 clones, with less than 85% occurring only once. The V call is TRBV11-2, the J call TRBJ1-1; maybe TRBD1 (6 bases). Material: peripheral blood, obtained 28 days after the second AZD1222 dose. This TCR came from an adult who received the AZD1222 COVID-19 vaccine. The CDR3 protein is CASSLGQTGMTEAFF. In nucleotides, the CDR3 is TGTGCCAGCAGCTTAGGCCAAACAGGGATGACTGAAGCTTTCTTT.